The 2 T cell receptor beta chains given below trace back to one sample, sequenced in a study of T cells in tumors after PD-1 blockade. Data came from immunoSEQ multiplex PCR; TCRdb stores just in-frame clones and leaves some out. The data show just under 65,000 clones, 74% seen once. The sample here was PBMCs, taken after anti-PD-1 treatment. All receptors derive from a human donor with basal cell carcinoma.

The rearrangement joins TRBV24-1 to TRBJ2-7; 7 nucleotides match TRBD1. The junction had 3 bases not matched to a gene; V was cut back by 2 bases and J by 0 bases. CDR3 length: 15 amino acids. Germline V CDR1 and CDR2: KGHDR, SFDVKD. In DNA, the CDR3 is TGTGCCACCAGTGATTCGGACAGGAGCTCCTACGAGCAGTACTTC. Translated, it gives CATSDSDRSSYEQYF.

The rearrangement joins TRBV19 to TRBJ1-1, with D possibly matching TRBD1 (6 bases). Germline assignment: CDR1 LNHDA and CDR2 SQIVND (reference sequence). The CDR3 spans 13 residues. V gave up 7 bases and J gave up 1 base, with 10 bases separating them. CDR3 loop: CASNRVQNTEAFF. As DNA, the CDR3 is TGTGCCAGTAACAGGGTACAGAACACTGAAGCTTTCTTT.